In its sample, the clone carrying this T cell receptor (beta chain) was seen once. Trimming took 5 bases from V and 4 from J, leaving 11 bases between them. This CDR3 has 13 amino acids. The germline V gene has CDR1 SGHTA and CDR2 FQGNSA. This sample was taken from a study of blood T cell repertoires in COVID-19. The protocol was immunoSEQ multiplex PCR, while the TCRdb copy is restricted to in-frame clones and leaves out a portion. The repertoire holds over 12,000 clones, with approximately 83% as singletons. Material for sequencing was peripheral blood. The chain is built from TRBV7-2 and TRBJ1-2, with a tentative D call TRBD1 (5 bases). The TCR was taken from a human donor in a cohort sampled during active COVID-19. Here the CDR3 reads CASSLSTVYGYTF. CDR3 nucleotide sequence: TGTGCCAGCAGCCTATCGACAGTCTATGGCTACACCTTC.